A selection of T cell receptor beta chains follows, all from one sample in a study of lymphopenia after photon versus proton radiotherapy. Profiled with immunoSEQ multiplex PCR; TCRdb holds only in-frame clones, not every one. Among some 30,000 clones listed, roughly 84% were seen once. The sequenced sample was peripheral blood, obtained from a patient treated with proton-based radiotherapy. The receptors shown here come from a woman in her 70s with pancreatic cancer. CDR3s include the opening cysteine and the closing phenylalanine or tryptophan. Each record gives: D gene, clone size, J gene, V gene, CDR3 protein, CDR3 DNA. A D gene is named only where the DNA matches it firmly. Size tells how often a clone was seen (once, few, many) or the class of an expanded clone, and some rows leave it out.

>-|-|TRBJ1-1|TRBV2
CASSPRGVNTEAFF
TGTGCCAGCAGTCCTCGGGGAGTGAACACTGAAGCTTTCTTT
>-|-|TRBJ2-6|TRBV18
CASSPPSGSGANVLTF
TGTGCCAGCTCACCACCGTCCGGCTCTGGGGCCAACGTCCTGACTTTC
>TRBD1|-|TRBJ2-3|TRBV5-5
CASSLWGTGGGTDTQYF
TGTGCCAGCAGCTTGTGGGGGACAGGGGGCGGCACAGATACGCAGTATTTT
>TRBD1|once|TRBJ1-1|TRBV27
CASRIGQGVTEAFF
TGTGCCAGCAGAATTGGACAGGGGGTTACTGAAGCTTTCTTT
>-|-|TRBJ2-2|TRBV7-3
CASSLRAATGELFF
TGTGCCAGCAGCTTAAGGGCGGCCACCGGGGAGCTGTTTTTT
>-|-|TRBJ1-3|TRBV6-5
CASRTGTASGNTIYF
TGTGCCAGCAGGACCGGGACGGCCTCTGGAAACACCATATATTTT
>-|-|TRBJ2-1|TRBV28
CASSGSAYYNEQFF
TGTGCCAGCAGCGGTAGCGCGTACTACAATGAGCAGTTCTTC
>-|-|TRBJ1-1|TRBV29-1
CSVESPLLGNTEAFF
TGCAGCGTTGAATCTCCGTTGCTGGGGAACACTGAAGCTTTCTTT
>-|-|TRBJ1-1|TRBV9
CASSADGGTEAFF
TGTGCCAGCAGCGCCGATGGGGGCACTGAAGCTTTCTTT
>-|-|TRBJ2-3|TRBV5-5
CASSGPTDTQYF
TGTGCCAGCAGCGGACCTACAGATACGCAGTATTTT
>-|-|TRBJ1-4|TRBV28
CASSSPGQPNEKLFF
TGTGCCAGCAGTTCGCCGGGACAACCGAATGAAAAACTGTTTTTT
>-|-|TRBJ2-3|TRBV5-1
CASSLDSTDTQYF
TGCGCCAGCAGCTTAGACAGCACAGATACGCAGTATTTT
>TRBD2|-|TRBJ2-2|TRBV5-1
CASSLHQLAGVSRWTGELFF
TGCGCCAGCAGCTTACACCAGCTAGCGGGAGTTAGTAGGTGGACCGGGGAGCTGTTTTTT
>-|-|TRBJ1-5|TRBV5-6
CASSPGGQPQHF
TGTGCCAGCAGCCCCGGGGGTCAGCCCCAGCATTTT
>-|-|TRBJ1-5|TRBV7-2
CASSLGVANQPQHF
TGTGCCAGCAGCTTAGGGGTGGCCAATCAGCCCCAGCATTTT
>-|-|TRBJ1-2|TRBV10-3
CAISEARRYTPNGYTF
TGTGCCATCAGTGAGGCCAGACGATATACGCCGAATGGCTACACCTTC
>-|-|TRBJ2-5|TRBV12-5
CASGPGFRTEETQYF
TGTGCTAGTGGTCCAGGGTTCAGGACAGAAGAGACCCAGTACTTC
>-|-|TRBJ1-1|TRBV7-3
CASSLSSTTEAFF
TGTGCCAGCAGCTTAAGTAGTACTACTGAAGCTTTCTTT
>TRBD2|-|TRBJ2-5|TRBV27
CASSKGTSGSEQETQYF
TGTGCCAGCAGTAAAGGGACCAGCGGGAGTGAACAAGAGACCCAGTACTTC
>-|-|TRBJ2-7|TRBV4-2
CASSQGLYDEQYF
TGTGCCAGCAGCCAAGGTTTGTACGACGAGCAGTACTTC
>-|-|TRBJ2-5|TRBV11-2
CASSLEAGRAETQYF
TGTGCCAGCAGCTTAGAAGCGGGCAGGGCAGAGACCCAGTACTTC
>-|once|TRBJ1-2|TRBV6-5
CASSRGSSNYGYTF
TGTGCCAGCAGTCGGGGCAGCTCGAACTATGGCTACACCTTC
>-|-|TRBJ2-1|TRBV27
CASSFGQSSYNEQFF
TGTGCCAGCAGTTTCGGACAGAGCTCCTACAATGAGCAGTTCTTC
>-|once|TRBJ1-1|TRBV28
CASSLRQAEAFF
TGTGCCAGCAGTTTGCGGCAGGCTGAAGCTTTCTTT
>TRBD1|-|TRBJ1-1|TRBV4-3
CASSQGDRVGLTEAFF
TGCGCCAGCAGCCAAGGGGACAGGGTAGGGCTCACTGAAGCTTTCTTT
>-|-|TRBJ2-7|TRBV5-4
CASSLDSRGEQYF
TGTGCCAGCAGCTTGGATTCCAGAGGCGAGCAGTACTTC
>TRBD1|-|TRBJ1-1|TRBV2
CASSGQGKTEAFF
TGTGCCAGCAGCGGACAGGGCAAGACTGAAGCTTTCTTT
>-|-|TRBJ2-2|TRBV13
CASSPKSRELFF
TGTGCCAGCAGCCCCAAGTCCCGGGAGCTGTTTTTT
>TRBD2|-|TRBJ2-1|TRBV4-2
CASSPEGSGRAHNEQFF
TGTGCCAGCAGCCCCGAGGGGAGCGGGAGGGCCCACAATGAGCAGTTCTTC
>-|-|TRBJ1-5|TRBV7-9
CASSLGSGSNQPQHF
TGTGCCAGCAGCTTAGGGTCAGGATCTAATCAGCCCCAGCATTTT
>-|-|TRBJ1-1|TRBV19
CASTTQALNTEAFF
TGTGCCAGTACTACACAGGCATTGAACACTGAAGCTTTCTTT
>-|-|TRBJ2-3|TRBV5-8
CASSLSPASDTQYF
TGTGCCAGCAGCTTGTCGCCAGCGTCAGATACGCAGTATTTT
>TRBD2|once|TRBJ2-3|TRBV4-2
CASSQVGRLAGGIDTQYF
TGTGCCAGCAGCCAAGTAGGGAGGCTAGCGGGAGGAATAGATACGCAGTATTTT
>-|-|TRBJ2-1|TRBV27
CASSLSGTYNEQFF
TGTGCCAGCAGTTTATCCGGAACCTACAATGAGCAGTTCTTC
>TRBD1|-|TRBJ1-5|TRBV29-1
CSVGQINQPQHF
TGCAGCGTGGGACAGATCAATCAGCCCCAGCATTTT
>-|-|TRBJ2-3|TRBV7-8
CASSFRSADTQYF
TGTGCCAGCAGCTTTAGGTCTGCAGATACGCAGTATTTT
>-|-|TRBJ1-4|TRBV28
CASSYRTLNEKLFF
TGTGCCAGCAGTTACAGGACCCTTAATGAAAAACTGTTTTTT
>-|-|TRBJ2-6|TRBV6-5
CAVGGGSGANVLTF
TGTGCCGTTGGTGGCGGGTCTGGGGCCAACGTCCTGACTTTC
>TRBD2|-|TRBJ2-2|TRBV7-3
CASSLLGLADTGELFF
TGTGCCAGCAGCTTACTAGGACTAGCGGATACCGGGGAGCTGTTTTTT
>-|-|TRBJ2-5|TRBV18
CASSPGRETQYF
TGTGCCAGCTCACCAGGGCGAGAGACCCAGTACTTC
>-|-|TRBJ1-1|TRBV20-1
CSAREGGAFF
TGCAGTGCTAGAGAAGGAGGAGCTTTCTTT
>-|-|TRBJ1-5|TRBV28
CASSSPRGVVQPQHF
TGTGCCAGCAGTTCCCCCCGGGGCGTAGTGCAGCCCCAGCATTTT
>TRBD2|once|TRBJ2-7|TRBV4-3
CASSQDVAGTPLRGYEQYF
TGCGCCAGCAGCCAAGATGTAGCGGGAACACCACTTCGAGGATACGAGCAGTACTTC
>-|-|TRBJ1-1|TRBV18
CASTSQGSEAFF
TGTGCCAGCACGTCACAGGGCTCTGAAGCTTTCTTT
>TRBD2|-|TRBJ2-3|TRBV7-2
CASSPGLAGGYADTQYF
TGTGCCAGCAGCCCTGGACTAGCGGGAGGGTATGCAGATACGCAGTATTTT
>-|-|TRBJ1-1|TRBV19
CASSIDLGTGTEAFF
TGTGCCAGTAGTATAGATCTAGGGACCGGGACTGAAGCTTTCTTT